This note documents a single T cell receptor beta chain sequence. What it recognizes is unknown. This sample is drawn from a study of T cells expressing NK-cell markers. Study at large: One of eight sequenced donors was HCMV-seronegative; the other seven were seropositive.

Notes on the study in general: The CD3+CD56-NKG2C+ fraction was also led by these clonotypes in a handful of donors. NKG2C+ dominant clonotype frequencies in more than 5 donors were roughly 1.0-7.5% of CD8+ T cells.

The CDR3 extends over 15 amino acids. The germline V gene encodes CDR1 MDHEN and CDR2 SYDVKM. TCR beta libraries carry UMIs added by 5'RACE template switching. TCRdb reprocessed the 5' RACE reads, with one entry per CDR3 protein and no DNA. This table lists approximately 440,000 distinct CDR3 sequences. The receptor was isolated from a woman aged 45-60 years in good health. Sequences were obtained from blood T cells: a sorted CD56 or NKG2C T cell subset, CD4+ or CD8+ T cells, or bulk PBMC T cells (not recorded which). The chain employs TRBV28 and TRBJ2-5; TCRdb indicates TRBD2, and absent DNA this call remains unverified. The CDR3 spells CASSSGSSGAETQYF.